What follows are 22 T cell receptor beta chains derived from one specimen sequenced in a study of T cells after posttransplantation cyclophosphamide. TCRdb keeps only in-frame clones here, not all; method: immunoSEQ multiplex PCR. This repertoire shows roughly 23,000 clones, roughly 90% found once; its top ten account for around an eighth. Cyclophosphamide on days +3 and +4 followed busulfan-fludarabine conditioning and a marrow graft. This specimen was PBMCs, taken after allogeneic stem cell transplant with posttransplant cyclophosphamide. The receptors originated from a female patient aged 30 to 45 who received an allogeneic stem cell transplant from an unrelated donor, was CMV-positive, and had no GVHD. Some T cells may be transferred from the graft donor.

The rearrangement uses TRBV9 and TRBJ2-2, with D possibly TRBD1 on 7 matching bases. Germline-derived CDR1 and CDR2 are SGDLS and YYNGEE. This CDR3 has 20 residues. V was trimmed by 0 bases and J by 6 bases, leaving 27 bases between them. As DNA, the CDR3 is TGTGCCAGCAGCGTAGACCCCCTGAAAGGACAGGCGGGGCAGCCCGGGGAGCTGTTTTTT. It specifies CASSVDPLKGQAGQPGELFF.

The chain is built from TRBV27 and TRBJ2-5; TRBD2 agrees at 8 bases. The V segment lost 4 bases and the J segment 3 bases; nucleotides outside the gene matches: 19. The CDR3 covers 19 residues. Germline CDR1 reads MNHEY; CDR2 reads SMNVEV (reference sequence). The CDR3 region has the DNA TGTGCCAGCAGTTCTGGGGGGGTACGGGGTGAAGCGGGGGAAGAGACCCAGTACTTC. This gives the protein CASSSGGVRGEAGEETQYF.

The gene calls are TRBV2 and TRBJ2-7; TRBD1 might be the D (7 bases). Trimming removed 3 bases from V and 3 bases from J, with 12 bases in between. This CDR3 is 14 amino acids long. Germline V gene data show CDR1 as SNHLY and CDR2 as FYNNEI. CDR3 loop: CASSDMQGGYEQYF. For the CDR3, the DNA is TGTGCCAGCAGTGATATGCAGGGGGGCTACGAGCAGTACTTC.

This chain joins TRBV5-6 and TRBJ2-7, with 7 bases lining up with TRBD2. This CDR3 spans 12 amino acids. With V trimmed by 4 bases and J by 3 bases, 1 base remained unmatched. CDR1 SGHDT and CDR2 YYEEEE come from the germline V gene. This CDR3 reads CASSPGGYEQYF. The CDR3 DNA reads as TGTGCCAGCAGCCCGGGGGGCTACGAGCAGTACTTC.

The DNA for the CDR3 is TGTGCCAGCAGCCCCCGGTTGACTAGCGGCTACACCGGGGAGCTGTTTTTT. This gives the protein CASSPRLTSGYTGELFF. V gene TRBV7-2 combines with J gene TRBJ2-2, with 9 bases that match TRBD2. Germline values: CDR1 SGHTA, CDR2 FQGNSA. V was pared by 5 bases and J by 3 bases, with 10 bases of the junction left unmatched. The CDR3 runs 17 residues.

The chain uses TRBV15 and TRBJ1-1; no definite D call. Per germline, CDR1 LNHNV and CDR2 YYDKDF (reference sequence). Trimming took 1 base from V and 1 from J, leaving 7 bases between them. This CDR3 is 14 amino acids long. Here the CDR3 reads CATSRVGGNTEAFF. The DNA of the CDR3 is TGTGCCACCAGCAGAGTAGGAGGGAACACTGAAGCTTTCTTT.

In its sample, this clone was seen a few times. The gene calls are TRBV28 and TRBJ2-7; maybe TRBD1 (6 bases). The CDR3 runs 17 residues. V dropped 5 bases and J dropped 1 base, with 21 bases sitting between them. The germline gives CDR1 MDHEN, CDR2 SYDVKM. CDR3 nucleotides: TGTGCCAGCAGTCCCCCCCGGACAGCTCCTACTTCCTACGAGCAGTACTTC. Residues: CASSPPRTAPTSYEQYF. Together with reference TRBV28 and TRBJ2-7, the CDR3 gives the full variable domain: DVKVTQSSRYLVKRTGEKVFLECVQDMDHENMFWYRQDPGLGLRLIYFSYDVKMKEKGDIPEGYSVSREKKERFSLILESASTNQTSMYLCASSPPRTAPTSYEQYFGPGTRLTVT.

This chain uses TRBV10-3 with TRBJ2-7; TRBD1 matches at 8 bases. The CDR3 length is 14 residues. Germline-derived CDR1 and CDR2 are ENHRY and SYGVKD. The ends lost 4 bases at V and 1 base at J; junction bases unmatched: 3. CDR3 region: CAISVRDRSYEQYF. The CDR3 bases are TGTGCCATCAGTGTCCGGGACAGGTCCTACGAGCAGTACTTC.

This clone was seen a few times. The gene calls are TRBV2 and TRBJ2-1, with 11 bases fitting TRBD2. J gave up 6 bases and V 10 bases, and 14 bases lay outside the gene matches. CDR1 is SNHLY and CDR2 is FYNNEI in the germline V gene. The CDR3 runs 16 residues. The DNA for the CDR3 is TGTGCCACACGGGGTAGCGGGGGGGCACGTCGCAATGAGCAGTTCTTC. This sequence encodes CATRGSGGARRNEQFF. Full variable domain (missing parts from reference TRBV2 and TRBJ2-1): EPEVTQTPSHQVTQMGQEVILRCVPISNHLYFYWYRQILGQKVEFLVSFYNNEISEKSEIFDDQFSVERPDGSNFTLKIRSTKLEDSAMYFCATRGSGGARRNEQFFGPGTRLTVL.

This clone was counted once. The J gene is TRBJ2-5, the V gene TRBV4-2; D might be TRBD1 (5 bases). V lost 1 base to trimming and J lost 2 bases, with 20 bases between them. There are 18 residues in the CDR3. CDR1 is LGHNA and CDR2 is YNFKEQ in the germline V gene. CDR3 protein: CASSQGFAGLGLQETQYF. The CDR3 DNA reads TGTGCCAGCAGCCAAGGTTTTGCAGGGCTGGGGTTGCAAGAGACCCAGTACTTC.

The J gene is TRBJ1-6, the V gene TRBV11-2; 10 bases fit TRBD1. The CDR3 totals 17 residues. Germline loops: CDR1 SGHAT, CDR2 FQNNGV. The V segment lost 1 base and the J segment 6 bases; nucleotides outside the gene matches: 6. This CDR3 is CASSLGVGTGVNSPLHF. As DNA, the CDR3 is TGTGCCAGCAGCTTAGGGGTCGGGACAGGGGTTAATTCACCCCTCCACTTT.

The chain carries TRBV2 and TRBJ2-7; unclear D gene. CDR3 size: 12 residues. V was trimmed by 4 bases and J by 6 bases, leaving 10 bases between them. The germline gives CDR1 SNHLY, CDR2 FYNNEI. The CDR3 nucleotides are TGTGCCAGCAGTGCCCCAAGAGGCGAGCAGTACTTC. Amino acid sequence: CASSAPRGEQYF. The full variable domain, in which reference TRBV2 and TRBJ2-7 provide the parts outside the CDR3, is EPEVTQTPSHQVTQMGQEVILRCVPISNHLYFYWYRQILGQKVEFLVSFYNNEISEKSEIFDDQFSVERPDGSNFTLKIRSTKLEDSAMYFCASSAPRGEQYFGPGTRLTVT.

The J gene is TRBJ2-6, the V gene TRBV5-6, with 7 bases fitting TRBD2. CDR3 length equals 17 residues. Germline CDR1 reads SGHDT; CDR2 reads YYEEEE. J lost 1 base, V lost 0 bases, and 4 bases had no gene match. DNA for the CDR3: TGTGCCAGCAGCTTGGGACTAGCCTTTTCTGGGGCCAACGTCCTGACTTTC. This gives the protein CASSLGLAFSGANVLTF.

The V and J genes are TRBV5-4 and TRBJ1-1; D is possibly TRBD1 (5 bases). The CDR3 has 14 residues. The germline CDR1 and CDR2 sequences are SGHNT and YYREEE (reference sequence). V was shortened by 4 bases and J by 1 base, with 11 bases between the two germline ends. DNA of the CDR3: TGTGCCAGCAGCCCCGACAGCCCGAACACTGAAGCTTTCTTT. This encodes CASSPDSPNTEAFF.

This rearrangement joins TRBV11-3 to TRBJ1-5; 8 bases are shared with TRBD1. Germline CDR1 is SGHNT and CDR2 is YENEEA. Unmatched junction bases numbered 7, after V lost 9 bases and J lost 0 bases. The CDR3 is 15 amino acids. The CDR3 region is CARRTGINSNQPQHF. The CDR3, as DNA: TGTGCCAGAAGGACAGGGATTAATAGCAATCAGCCCCAGCATTTT.

V usage is TRBV7-9 and J usage is TRBJ1-4; D possibly corresponds to TRBD1 (5 bases). Between the trimmed V and J ends, which lost 3 bases and 7 bases, there was a span of 18 bases. This CDR3 region has 16 residues. CDR1 and CDR2 from the germline V gene are SEHNR and FQNEAQ (reference sequence). The CDR3 region is CASSFPPGGSGEKLFF. In DNA, the CDR3 is TGTGCCAGCAGCTTTCCCCCGGGGGGTAGTGGTGAAAAACTGTTTTTT.

The chain carries TRBV6-4 and TRBJ1-2; unclear D gene. V gave up 0 bases and J gave up 4 bases, with 9 bases separating them. The CDR3 sequence is 14 residues long. CDR1 is MRHNA, CDR2 SNTAGT, per germline. CDR3 residues: CASSDSGVSYGYTF. The CDR3 nucleotides read TGTGCCAGCAGTGACTCCGGGGTGAGCTATGGCTACACCTTC.

The chain combines TRBV7-8 with TRBJ2-7, with a tentative D call TRBD2 (5 bases). CDR3 length equals 15 residues. CDR1 is SGHVS, CDR2 FQNEAQ, per germline. Trimming shortened V by 2 bases and J by 5 bases, and 16 bases separated the two germline ends. The CDR3 sequence: CASSLLAVLFNEQYF. As DNA, the CDR3 is TGTGCCAGCAGCTTACTAGCCGTCTTATTCAACGAGCAGTACTTC.

This clone was seen once. The chain has TRBV7-6 and TRBJ1-2; D possibly corresponds to TRBD1 (6 bases). The CDR3 is made up of 17 amino acids. The V end was cut by 0 bases, the J end by 3 bases, with 17 bases between. The germline V gene has CDR1 SGHVS and CDR2 FNYEAQ. In nucleotides, the CDR3 is TGTGCCAGCAGCTTAGCCACCGACAGGTCCCGCTACTATGGCTACACCTTC. Its protein product is CASSLATDRSRYYGYTF. The full variable domain, completed using reference TRBV7-6 and TRBJ1-2, is GAGVSQSPRYKVTKRGQDVALRCDPISGHVSLYWYRQALGQGPEFLTYFNYEAQQDKSGLPNDRFSAERPEGSISTLTIQRTEQRDSAMYRCASSLATDRSRYYGYTFGSGTRLTVV.

V and J are TRBV18 and TRBJ2-1; 10 bases match TRBD2. Losses at the gene ends were 6 bases for V and 8 bases for J; bases not matched to a gene: 1. The CDR3 contains 12 residues. CDR1 KGHSH and CDR2 LQKENI come from the germline V gene. For the CDR3, the DNA is TGTGCCAGCTCCAGCGGGGGGGATGAGCAGTTCTTC. Amino acids: CASSSGGDEQFF.

The genes are TRBV2 and TRBJ2-5; no reliable D call. CDR1 SNHLY and CDR2 FYNNEI come from the germline V gene. V was shortened by 2 bases and J by 5 bases, with 3 bases between the two germline ends. The CDR3 spans 11 residues. In DNA, the CDR3 is TGTGCCAGCAGTGAACGGGAGACCCAGTACTTC. It specifies CASSERETQYF.

The chain recombines TRBV30 with TRBJ2-5; unclear D gene. Judging by the DNA end, TRBJ2-7 fits better; the J call may be wrong. From germline, CDR1 is GTSNPN and CDR2 SVGIG (reference sequence). This CDR3 spans 12 amino acids. In nucleotides, the CDR3 is TGTGCCTGGGGCCGTAGCTCCTACGAGCAGTACTTC. Amino acid sequence: CAWGRSSYEQYF.